These T cell receptor beta chains were read from a single sample in a study of T cells expressing NK-cell markers. Each CDR3 protein gets one entry in TCRdb, which reprocessed the 5' RACE reads and gives no DNA. This sample's table has about 150,000 distinct CDR3 sequences. Sequencing used blood T cells: a sorted CD56 or NKG2C T cell subset, CD4+ or CD8+ T cells, or bulk PBMC T cells (not recorded which). These receptors were taken from a woman in her forties or fifties in good health. Both conserved end residues are part of each CDR3. Fields, in order: J gene, V gene, CDR3 protein.

J: TRBJ2-2
V: TRBV7-3
CDR3: CASRPGTSLSGELFF

J: TRBJ1-1
V: TRBV19
CDR3: CASSGDRVNEAFF

J: TRBJ2-1
V: TRBV13
CDR3: CASSLELHNEQFF

J: TRBJ2-7
V: TRBV4-1
CDR3: CASSQGGGYEQYF

J: TRBJ2-5
V: TRBV9
CDR3: CASSVGPGPSSF

J: TRBJ2-5
V: TRBV29-1
CDR3: CSVEGTGPTETQYF

J: TRBJ1-4
V: TRBV5-1
CDR3: CASSRVAGQNEKLFF

J: TRBJ2-5
V: TRBV29-1
CDR3: CSVDGDAGQETQYF

J: TRBJ2-3
V: TRBV2
CDR3: CASCKGRTDTQYF

J: TRBJ2-2
V: TRBV5-5
CDR3: CASRRTSGSYTGELFF

J: TRBJ2-7
V: TRBV14
CDR3: CASSQFERGMGSYEQYF

J: TRBJ2-1
V: TRBV7-9
CDR3: CASSSGTGDEQFF

J: TRBJ1-4
V: TRBV7-9
CDR3: CASSSTRGRTNEKLFF

J: TRBJ2-5
V: TRBV25-1
CDR3: CASWGEFQETQYF

J: TRBJ1-5
V: TRBV15
CDR3: CATSTSFSNQPQHF

J: TRBJ2-1
V: TRBV11-3
CDR3: CASSFEEGLTSHNEQFF

J: TRBJ2-3
V: TRBV5-8
CDR3: CASSPRTSGLTDTQYF